This T cell receptor (beta chain) was identified in a study of Tregs in tolerant kidney transplant recipients. Using immunoSEQ multiplex PCR, the repertoire was profiled, and TCRdb retains in-frame clones only, with some absent. The table has 110,000 or so clones, roughly 90% seen once. In the case of this clone: What it binds is unknown.

The study's findings and limits: Validation in larger populations is needed because few patients were studied. Some patients' samples used different primers over time, so nucleotide sequences weren't comparable.

Unstimulated Tregs (CD4+CD25+CD127-) and CD4+CD25- non-Tregs were sorted from PBMCs. Germline CDR1 and CDR2: SGHAT and FQNNGV. CDR3 length equals 15 residues. V lost 1 base and J lost 7, with 16 bases in between. The clonotype comes from a human donor who received a combined kidney and bone marrow transplant. Source: CD4+ T cells from blood, taken before the transplant. The chain couples TRBV11-2 to TRBJ1-1, with D hard to call. CDR3 protein: CASSLVFRDWGEAFF. CDR3 DNA sequence: TGTGCCAGCAGCTTAGTATTCCGGGATTGGGGTGAAGCTTTCTTT. Full variable domain (rest looked up from reference TRBV11-2 and TRBJ1-1): EAGVAQSPRYKIIEKRQSVAFWCNPISGHATLYWYQQILGQGPKLLIQFQNNGVVDDSQLPKDRFSAERLKGVDSTLKIQPAKLEDSAVYLCASSLVFRDWGEAFFGQGTRLTVV.